One sample yielded the 28 T cell receptor beta chains listed below, sequenced in a study of shared clonotypes between healthy human individuals. Clones were read by immunoSEQ multiplex PCR, and TCRdb kept only the in-frame ones, dropping some. The sample shows around 750,000 clones, approximately 74% of them seen only once. Input material: memory CD4+ T cells sorted from blood. Stated subset: CD45RA-negative fraction. These TCRs come from a woman in her 30s in good health.

This clone was detected many times. V and J are TRBV7-2 and TRBJ1-4; D possibly corresponds to TRBD1 (6 bases). The germline V gene encodes CDR1 SGHTA and CDR2 FQGNSA. This CDR3 region has 15 residues. V was shortened by 5 bases and J by 4 bases, with 14 bases between the two germline ends. In DNA, the CDR3 is TGTGCCAGCAGCCCACGGACAGACTATAATGAAAAACTGTTTTTT. It is translated as CASSPRTDYNEKLFF.

The gene calls are TRBV5-1 and TRBJ2-7, with D possibly being TRBD1 or TRBD2 (5 bases each). V was clipped by 4 bases and J by 2 bases, with 13 bases between them. The germline CDR1 and CDR2 sequences are SGHRS and YFSETQ. The CDR3 covers 14 residues. The CDR3 spells CASSPRDRTYEQYF. The CDR3 region has the DNA TGCGCCAGCAGCCCCCGGGACCGTACCTACGAGCAGTACTTC.

This clone was counted many times. The J gene is TRBJ1-4, the V gene TRBV4-1; D gene unclear. Germline V gene data show CDR1 as MGHRA and CDR2 as YSYEKL. The CDR3 is 12 residues long. V gave up 7 bases and J gave up 3 bases, with 6 bases separating them. CDR3 sequence reads: CASIVPNEKLFF. Written as DNA, the CDR3 is TGCGCCAGCATTGTCCCTAATGAAAAACTGTTTTTT.

This clone appeared a few times. V gene TRBV27 combines with J gene TRBJ2-7; 7 nucleotides agree with TRBD2. V shed 0 bases and J 8 bases; nucleotides not matched to a gene: 10. Germline assignment: CDR1 MNHEY and CDR2 SMNVEV (reference sequence). CDR3 length: 15 amino acids. The CDR3 reads CASSLSRASGLQQYF. The DNA of the CDR3 is TGTGCCAGCAGTTTATCGAGGGCTAGCGGCCTGCAGCAGTACTTC.

This clone was counted between two and nine times. This chain uses TRBV5-1 with TRBJ2-3, with TRBD2 matching 11 bases. This CDR3 contains 16 residues. The V and J ends lost 3 bases and 2 bases, in that order; junction bases with no gene match: 5. CDR1 is SGHRS, CDR2 YFSETQ, per germline. As DNA, the CDR3 is TGCGCCAGCAGCTATGGGACTAGCGGTTACACAGATACGCAGTATTTT. This encodes CASSYGTSGYTDTQYF.

The J gene is TRBJ2-2, the V gene TRBV7-9; D is ambiguous. From germline, CDR1 is SEHNR and CDR2 FQNEAQ (reference sequence). This CDR3 region has 15 residues. Trimming removed 6 bases from V and 0 bases from J, with 11 bases in between. The DNA of the CDR3 is TGTGCCAGCAGGAGGAACGGAGCGAACACCGGGGAGCTGTTTTTT. Its protein is CASRRNGANTGELFF.

The CDR3 DNA sequence: TGTGCCAGCAGCCACGGGGGATATGAGCAGTTCTTC. Its protein product is CASSHGGYEQFF. V usage is TRBV6-6 and J usage is TRBJ2-1; D is perhaps TRBD2 (6 bases). Trimming pared 6 bases from V and 8 bases from J, leaving 11 bases between. Germline values: CDR1 MNHNY, CDR2 SVGAGI (reference sequence). The length of the CDR3 is 12 residues.

The rearrangement joins TRBV28 to TRBJ2-7, with 8 bases matching TRBD2. The CDR3 is 17 residues long. Per germline, CDR1 MDHEN and CDR2 SYDVKM. The V and J ends lost 6 bases and 0 bases, in that order; junction bases with no gene match: 13. CDR3 sequence reads: CASSPPPELADSYEQYF. The CDR3, as DNA: TGTGCCAGCAGCCCACCCCCGGAACTAGCGGACTCCTACGAGCAGTACTTC.

The chain uses TRBV11-2 and TRBJ2-7; D not certain. CDR1 is SGHAT and CDR2 is FQNNGV in the germline V gene. With 5 bases removed from V and 7 bases from J, the gap between germline ends came to 18 bases. CDR3 length: 14 amino acids. The CDR3 nucleotides read TGTGCCAGCAGCCTAACCCCCGGACCCGCGGAGCAGTACTTC. Translated, it gives CASSLTPGPAEQYF.

Comments on this clone: Its ends do not fully match the called genes, so a read error is possible. Here the CDR3 DNA reads TGTGCCAGCAGTTTCAATGGACGGGAGGGCCTTCATTTT. It is translated as CASSFNGREGLHF. The rearrangement joins TRBV28 to TRBJ2-3, with 8 bases fitting TRBD2. CDR1 and CDR2 (germline): MDHEN, SYDVKM. The CDR3 extends over 13 amino acids.

V usage is TRBV11-2 and J usage is TRBJ2-6; the D is unclear. The CDR3 has 17 amino acids. Germline CDR1 is SGHAT and CDR2 is FQNNGV. The V and J ends lost 5 bases and 0 bases respectively, with 14 bases between them. CDR3 sequence: CASSPGRTPSGANVLTF. CDR3 sequence (DNA): TGTGCCAGCAGCCCCGGCCGCACCCCCTCTGGGGCCAACGTCCTGACTTTC.

The J gene is TRBJ1-5, the V gene TRBV2, with 8 bases aligning to TRBD1. V gave up 7 bases and J gave up 4 bases; unmatched junction bases: 6. CDR3 length equals 14 residues. CDR1 SNHLY and CDR2 FYNNEI come from the germline V gene. The CDR3 coding sequence is TGTGCCAGCAAAGACAGGGGCGGGAATCAGCCCCAGCATTTT. Translating gives CASKDRGGNQPQHF.

The sample holds many counts of this clone. The chain links TRBV4-2 to TRBJ1-1; D not resolved. Trimming took 0 bases from V and 4 from J, leaving 6 bases between them. The CDR3 spans 13 residues. Looked up from germline, CDR1 is LGHNA and CDR2 is YNFKEQ. The CDR3, as DNA: TGTGCCAGCAGCCAAGACCAGTTCACTGAAGCTTTCTTT. Translated: CASSQDQFTEAFF.

Notes on this clone: The sample has other DNA sequences that encode this CDR3 too. The chain combines TRBV4-1 with TRBJ1-2; 7 bases are a match to TRBD1. CDR3 length equals 15 residues. Germline V gives CDR1 MGHRA, CDR2 YSYEKL. Trimming removed 0 bases from V and 1 base from J; junction bases left unmatched: 2. The CDR3 is CASSQEQGRNYGYTF. In DNA form, the CDR3 reads TGCGCCAGCAGCCAAGAACAGGGGCGTAACTATGGCTACACCTTC.

V is TRBV6-5 and J is TRBJ1-6; D is possibly TRBD1 (6 bases). There are 14 residues in the CDR3. Trimming pared 6 bases from V and 9 bases from J, leaving 15 bases between. The V gene's germline CDR1 is MNHEY and CDR2 SVGAGI. Here the CDR3 reads CASSLQGRGSPLHF. CDR3 nucleotide sequence: TGTGCCAGCAGCCTACAGGGTAGGGGTTCACCCCTCCACTTT.

This chain joins TRBV5-1 and TRBJ2-7; TRBD1 aligns across 9 bases. The CDR3 is 16 residues long. V shed 2 bases, J shed 5 bases, and the junction held 11 bases outside the gene matches. Germline loops: CDR1 SGHRS, CDR2 YFSETQ. The CDR3 region has the DNA TGCGCCAGCAGCTTTAAAACGGGACAGGGTGACAACGAGCAGTACTTC. It yields the protein CASSFKTGQGDNEQYF.

A few counts support this clone. The rearrangement uses TRBV29-1 and TRBJ2-1, with 8 bases fitting TRBD1. The germline V gene has CDR1 SQVTM and CDR2 ANQGSEA. With 7 bases clipped from V and 0 bases from J, the junction kept 5 bases outside the gene matches. This CDR3 comprises 14 residues. The CDR3: CSGSDRASYNEQFF. CDR3 in DNA: TGCAGCGGGTCGGACAGGGCCTCCTACAATGAGCAGTTCTTC.

The chain couples TRBV19 to TRBJ1-1; 11 bases line up with TRBD1. Trimming removed 4 bases from V and 7 bases from J; junction bases left unmatched: 2. CDR1 is LNHDA, CDR2 SQIVND, per germline (reference sequence). CDR3 length equals 13 residues. The CDR3: CASSRDRGSEAFF. The CDR3 bases are TGTGCCAGTAGTAGGGACAGGGGGAGTGAAGCTTTCTTT.

CDR3 amino acids: CASSFASGSTAYEQYF. CDR3 bases: TGCGCCAGCAGCTTCGCTAGCGGGAGCACAGCGTACGAGCAGTACTTC. The rearrangement links TRBV5-1 to TRBJ2-7; 10 bases match TRBD2. Trimming cost V 2 bases and J 4 bases; bases outside gene matches: 9. The CDR3 consists of 16 residues. Germline assignment: CDR1 SGHRS and CDR2 YFSETQ.

The chain employs TRBV13 and TRBJ2-1, with 8 nucleotides matching TRBD2. The germline V gene encodes CDR1 PRHDT and CDR2 FYEKMQ (reference sequence). Losses at the gene ends were 5 bases for V and 5 bases for J; bases not matched to a gene: 11. The CDR3 is 16 amino acids. CDR3: CASSPYWSGGNNEQFF. In DNA form, the CDR3 reads TGTGCCAGCAGCCCTTACTGGTCGGGGGGGAACAATGAGCAGTTCTTC.

This clone has only a few counts. This chain links TRBV28 with TRBJ2-7, with D hard to call. This CDR3 has 15 residues. V gave up 6 bases and J gave up 4 bases, with 19 bases separating them. Germline CDR1 MDHEN, CDR2 SYDVKM. The CDR3 DNA is TGTGCCAGCAGCCGCGCGGCTACCCGATCTTACGAGCAGTACTTC. This translates into CASSRAATRSYEQYF.

The chain combines TRBV7-2 with TRBJ1-1; a possible D gene is TRBD1 (6 bases). The CDR3 runs 14 residues. CDR1 and CDR2 from the germline V gene are SGHTA and FQGNSA. Deletions cut 3 bases from V and 5 bases from J, with 13 bases between. CDR3 sequence: CASSFLQGRTEAFF. In nucleotides, the CDR3 is TGTGCCAGCAGCTTCCTACAGGGACGGACTGAAGCTTTCTTT.

This sequence joins TRBV7-8 and TRBJ1-5, with D unclear. There are 15 residues in the CDR3. The V end lost 1 base, the J end lost 6 bases, and 13 bases lay between the germline ends. The germline V gene has CDR1 SGHVS and CDR2 FQNEAQ. In DNA form, the CDR3 reads TGTGCCAGCAGCTTAGTTCCGGTATCCAGTCAGCCCCAGCATTTT. Its translation: CASSLVPVSSQPQHF.

The chain recombines TRBV6-1 with TRBJ1-5; D is perhaps TRBD1 (6 bases). Trimming stripped 2 bases from V and 1 base from J, with 12 bases between. Germline lookup yields CDR1 MNHNS and CDR2 SASEGT. This CDR3 is 16 amino acids long. The CDR3 loop reads CASSEYFGQSNQPQHF. Written as DNA, the CDR3 is TGTGCCAGCAGTGAATATTTTGGACAGAGCAATCAGCCCCAGCATTTT.

The chain carries TRBV7-2 and TRBJ2-3, with 8 bases fitting TRBD1. The CDR3 extends over 13 amino acids. V shed 6 bases, J shed 5 bases, and the junction held 4 bases outside the gene matches. Germline CDR1 is SGHTA and CDR2 is FQGNSA. The CDR3 bases are TGTGCCAGCAGTCAGGGGGCCAAAGATACGCAGTATTTT. Its translation is CASSQGAKDTQYF.

This clone was seen a few times. The chain employs TRBV6-1 and TRBJ1-1, with TRBD1 identical over 7 bases. Germline values: CDR1 MNHNS, CDR2 SASEGT. The CDR3 covers 15 residues. The V segment lost 7 bases and the J segment 3 bases; nucleotides outside the gene matches: 11. The CDR3 region has the DNA TGTGCCAGCACCCTAGGAGGGCAGGGGGACACTGAAGCTTTCTTT. Translated, it gives CASTLGGQGDTEAFF.

The chain combines TRBV5-4 with TRBJ2-1; TRBD2 aligns across 13 bases. This CDR3 comprises 16 residues. Germline CDR1 reads SGHNT; CDR2 reads YYREEE (reference sequence). V shed 4 bases, J shed 7 bases, and the junction held 8 bases outside the gene matches. CDR3 region: CASSRAWTSGSNEQFF. CDR3 in DNA: TGTGCCAGCAGCCGGGCCTGGACTAGCGGGAGTAATGAGCAGTTCTTC. Supplemented by reference TRBV5-4 and TRBJ2-1, the full variable domain reads ETGVTQSPTHLIKTRGQQVTLRCSSQSGHNTVSWYQQALGQGPQFIFQYYREEENGRGNFPPRFSGLQFPNYSSELNVNALELDDSALYLCASSRAWTSGSNEQFFGPGTRLTVL.

Of note for this clone: Other DNA sequences in this specimen translate into the identical CDR3. The J gene is TRBJ2-7, the V gene TRBV5-4, with 7 bases matching TRBD2. V lost 0 bases, J lost 3 bases, and 6 bases stayed unmatched. The CDR3 extends over 15 amino acids. CDR1 and CDR2 (germline): SGHNT, YYREEE (reference sequence). The CDR3 DNA reads TGTGCCAGCAGCTTGGTTGGTGCTAGCGGCTACGAGCAGTACTTC. It is translated as CASSLVGASGYEQYF.